This T cell receptor beta chain emerged from a study of T cell responses to AZD1222 COVID-19 vaccine. Here immunoSEQ multiplex PCR was the method, and the copy in TCRdb shows in-frame clones only, minus some. The sample shows around 130,000 clones, approximately 91% of them seen only once. A word on this clone: What it binds is not known.

Germline assignment: CDR1 LGHDT and CDR2 YNNKEL (reference sequence). CDR3 size: 13 residues. V was trimmed by 0 bases and J by 7 bases, leaving 6 bases between them. Notes on the study in general: Unmutated variant regions reportedly attract nearly half of all spike-specific TCRs. Donors were largely white British and mainly female; clonal diversity was possibly underestimated. Recipients of two AZD1222 doses showed rising Spike-specific TCR breadth and depth.

The J gene is TRBJ2-2, the V gene TRBV3-1 (or the pseudogene TRBV3-2), with D unclear. This receptor was taken from an adult in good health. Sequences were derived from peripheral blood, sampled on day 0 of AZD1222 vaccination. CDR3 nucleotide sequence: TGTGCCAGCAGCCAAGATGTGTACGGGGAGCTGTTTTTT. Protein product: CASSQDVYGELFF.